The rows below give T cell receptor beta chains drawn from one sample of a study of OX40 agonist ivuxolimab in advanced cancers. Assay used: immunoSEQ multiplex PCR; TCRdb lists only in-frame clones, some missing. This repertoire shows more than 100,000 clones, 93% found once; its top ten account for approximately 0.99%. Sequencing was performed on CD4+ or CD8+ T cells sorted from blood, taken in a trial of the OX40 agonist ivuxolimab. Every receptor here comes from an adult with an advanced solid tumor such as melanoma, head and neck, liver or kidney cancer. Each CDR3 is given with its conserved first and last residue. Fields, in order: J gene, D gene, V gene, CDR3 protein. D genes are given only for firm matches.

>TRBJ2-1|TRBD2|TRBV23-1
CASSQDRLALVYNEQFF
>TRBJ1-5|NA|TRBV4-3
CASSQGGGGQPQHF
>TRBJ2-7|NA|TRBV27
CASSFDLRSGEQYF
>TRBJ1-1|NA|TRBV6-5
CASNPSHLGGAFF
>TRBJ2-1|NA|TRBV7-9
CASSPRGGGIYNEQFF
>TRBJ1-5|NA|TRBV4-1
CASSQGQGGRQPQHF
>TRBJ1-1|TRBD1|TRBV9
CASSSRTGTNTEAFF
>TRBJ1-2|TRBD1|TRBV28
CASSLLASYQTGDYGYTF
>TRBJ2-3|TRBD2|TRBV7-2
CASSLARTSDSSTDTQYF
>TRBJ1-2|NA|TRBV5-1
CASSPGGNGYTF